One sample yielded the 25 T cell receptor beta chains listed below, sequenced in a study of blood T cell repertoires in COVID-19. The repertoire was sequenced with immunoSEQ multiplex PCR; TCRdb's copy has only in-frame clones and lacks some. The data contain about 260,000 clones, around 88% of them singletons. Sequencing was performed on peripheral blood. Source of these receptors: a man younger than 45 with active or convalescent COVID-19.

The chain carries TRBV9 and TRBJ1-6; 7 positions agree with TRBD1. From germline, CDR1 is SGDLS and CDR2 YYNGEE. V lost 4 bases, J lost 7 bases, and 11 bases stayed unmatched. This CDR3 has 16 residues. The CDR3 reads CASSPSTTGTNSPLHF. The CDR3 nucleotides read TGTGCCAGCAGCCCCTCCACGACAGGGACCAATTCACCCCTCCACTTT.

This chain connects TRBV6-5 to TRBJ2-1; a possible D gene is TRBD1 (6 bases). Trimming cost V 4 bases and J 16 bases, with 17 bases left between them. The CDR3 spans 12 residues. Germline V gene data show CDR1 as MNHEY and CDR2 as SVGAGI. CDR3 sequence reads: CASSSTTGSFFF. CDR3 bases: TGTGCCAGCAGTTCGACCACAGGGTCATTTTTCTTC.

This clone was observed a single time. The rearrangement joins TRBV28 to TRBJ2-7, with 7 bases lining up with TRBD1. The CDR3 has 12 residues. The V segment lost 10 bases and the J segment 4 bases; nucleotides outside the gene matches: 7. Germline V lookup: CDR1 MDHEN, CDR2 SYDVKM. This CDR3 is CAIRQGAYEQYF. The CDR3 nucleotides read TGTGCCATTAGACAGGGAGCGTACGAGCAGTACTTC.

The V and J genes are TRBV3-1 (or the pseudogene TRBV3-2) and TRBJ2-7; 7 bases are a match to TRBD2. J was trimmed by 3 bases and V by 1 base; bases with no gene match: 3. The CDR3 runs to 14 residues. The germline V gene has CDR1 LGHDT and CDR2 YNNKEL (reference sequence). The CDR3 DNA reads TGTGCCAGCAGCCAAGTGTCTAGCGGCTACGAGCAGTACTTC. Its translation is CASSQVSSGYEQYF.

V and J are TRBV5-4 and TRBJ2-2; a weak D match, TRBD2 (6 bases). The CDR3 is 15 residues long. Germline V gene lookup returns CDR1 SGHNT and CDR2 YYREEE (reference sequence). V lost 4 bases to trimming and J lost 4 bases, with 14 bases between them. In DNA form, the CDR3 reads TGTGCCAGCAGCCCCGTGGGGGGAGCCACCGGGGAGCTGTTTTTT. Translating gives CASSPVGGATGELFF.

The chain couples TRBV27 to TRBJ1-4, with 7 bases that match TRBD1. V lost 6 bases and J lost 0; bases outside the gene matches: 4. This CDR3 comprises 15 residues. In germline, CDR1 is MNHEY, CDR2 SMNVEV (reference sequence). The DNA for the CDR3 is TGTGCCAGCAGCCAGGGACAGCCAACTAATGAAAAACTGTTTTTT. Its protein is CASSQGQPTNEKLFF. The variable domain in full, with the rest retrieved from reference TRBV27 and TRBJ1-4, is EAQVTQNPRYLITVTGKKLTVTCSQNMNHEYMSWYRQDPGLGLRQIYYSMNVEVTDKGDVPEGYKVSRKEKRNFPLILESPSPNQTSLYFCASSQGQPTNEKLFFGSGTQLSVL.

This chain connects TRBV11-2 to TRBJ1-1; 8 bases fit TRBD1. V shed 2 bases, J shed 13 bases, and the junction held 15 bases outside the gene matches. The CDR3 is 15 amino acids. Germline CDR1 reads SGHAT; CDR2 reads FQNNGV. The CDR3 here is CASSLLNRGVDEGFF. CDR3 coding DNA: TGTGCCAGCAGCTTATTAAACAGGGGGGTTGATGAGGGTTTCTTT. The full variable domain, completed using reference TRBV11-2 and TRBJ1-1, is EAGVAQSPRYKIIEKRQSVAFWCNPISGHATLYWYQQILGQGPKLLIQFQNNGVVDDSQLPKDRFSAERLKGVDSTLKIQPAKLEDSAVYLCASSLLNRGVDEGFFGQGTRLTVV.

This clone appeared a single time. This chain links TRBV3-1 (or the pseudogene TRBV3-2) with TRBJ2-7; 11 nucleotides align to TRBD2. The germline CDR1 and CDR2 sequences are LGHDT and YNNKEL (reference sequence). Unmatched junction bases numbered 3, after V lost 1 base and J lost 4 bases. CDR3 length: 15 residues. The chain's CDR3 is CASSQALAGGYEQYF. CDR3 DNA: TGTGCCAGCAGCCAAGCCCTAGCGGGGGGATACGAGCAGTACTTC.

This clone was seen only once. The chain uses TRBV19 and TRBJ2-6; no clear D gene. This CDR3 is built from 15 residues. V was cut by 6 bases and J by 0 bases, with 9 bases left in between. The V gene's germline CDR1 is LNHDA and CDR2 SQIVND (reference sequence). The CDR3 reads CASSSWPSGANVLTF. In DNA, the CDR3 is TGTGCCAGTAGCAGTTGGCCCTCTGGGGCCAACGTCCTGACTTTC.

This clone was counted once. Here the CDR3 reads CAWSQIGAFSYNSPLHF. The CDR3 region has the DNA TGTGCCTGGAGTCAAATTGGGGCTTTCTCCTATAATTCACCCCTCCACTTT. The chain links TRBV30 to TRBJ1-6; possibly TRBD1 for D (5 bases). Deletions cut 2 bases from V and 0 bases from J, with 14 bases between. This CDR3 region has 17 residues. Germline loops: CDR1 GTSNPN, CDR2 SVGIG (reference sequence).

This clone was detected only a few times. The DNA of the CDR3 is TGTGCCAGCCTTCCGGCTAGCGGTAGGTCCTACGAGCAGTACTTC. It codes for CASLPASGRSYEQYF. The chain carries TRBV7-4 and TRBJ2-7; 7 positions match TRBD2. CDR3 length: 15 amino acids. Per the germline V gene, CDR1 is SGHVT and CDR2 is SQSDAQ. With 8 bases clipped from V and 1 base from J, the junction kept 11 bases outside the gene matches.

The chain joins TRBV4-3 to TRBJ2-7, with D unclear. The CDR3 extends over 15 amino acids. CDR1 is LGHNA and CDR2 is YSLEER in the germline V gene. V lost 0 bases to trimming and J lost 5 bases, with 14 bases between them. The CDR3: CASSQDFTSSHEQYF. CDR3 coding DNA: TGCGCCAGCAGCCAAGATTTCACAAGTAGCCACGAGCAGTACTTC.

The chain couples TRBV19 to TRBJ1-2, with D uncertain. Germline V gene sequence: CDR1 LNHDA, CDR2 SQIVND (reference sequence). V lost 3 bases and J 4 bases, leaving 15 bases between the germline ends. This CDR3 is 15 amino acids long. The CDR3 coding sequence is TGTGCCAGTAGTATGGCCTCCCCGGCGGGCTATGGCTACACCTTC. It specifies CASSMASPAGYGYTF.

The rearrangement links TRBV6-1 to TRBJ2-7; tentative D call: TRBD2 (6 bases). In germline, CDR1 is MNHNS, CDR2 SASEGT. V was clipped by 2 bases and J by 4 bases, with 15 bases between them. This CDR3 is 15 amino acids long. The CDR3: CASSEWGGGGYEQYF. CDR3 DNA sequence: TGTGCCAGCAGTGAATGGGGTGGTGGGGGGTACGAGCAGTACTTC.

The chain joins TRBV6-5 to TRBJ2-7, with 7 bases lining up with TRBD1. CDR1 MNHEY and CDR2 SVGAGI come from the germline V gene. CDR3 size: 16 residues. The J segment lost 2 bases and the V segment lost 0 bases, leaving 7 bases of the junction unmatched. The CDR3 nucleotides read TGTGCCAGCAGTTACTCGGGGCAGGGGGAAACCTACGAGCAGTACTTC. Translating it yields CASSYSGQGETYEQYF.

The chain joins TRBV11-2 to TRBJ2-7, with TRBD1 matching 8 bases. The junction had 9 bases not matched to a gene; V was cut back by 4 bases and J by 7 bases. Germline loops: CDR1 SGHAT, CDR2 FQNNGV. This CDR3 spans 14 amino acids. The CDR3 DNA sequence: TGTGCCAGCAGCTCGGGGACAGGCGTCTTAGAGCAGTACTTC. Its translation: CASSSGTGVLEQYF.

The CDR3 DNA is TGTGCCAGCAGCCGTTTGGGGGGCTATGGCTACACCTTC. Translated, it gives CASSRLGGYGYTF. V and J are TRBV12-3 or TRBV12-4 and TRBJ1-2, with D possibly matching TRBD1 (5 bases). Trimming took off 6 bases at V and 4 bases at J, with 12 bases between the two ends. The CDR3 has 13 residues.

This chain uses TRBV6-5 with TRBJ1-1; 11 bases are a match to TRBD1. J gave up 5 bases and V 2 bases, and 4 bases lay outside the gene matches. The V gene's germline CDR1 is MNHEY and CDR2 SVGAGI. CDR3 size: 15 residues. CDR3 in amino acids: CASSYSRDRGTEAFF. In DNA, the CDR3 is TGTGCCAGCAGTTACAGCCGGGACAGGGGGACTGAAGCTTTCTTT.

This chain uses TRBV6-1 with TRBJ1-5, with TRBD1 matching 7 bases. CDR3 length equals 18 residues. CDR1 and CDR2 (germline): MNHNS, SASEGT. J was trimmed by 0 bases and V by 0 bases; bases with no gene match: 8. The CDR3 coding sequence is TGTGCCAGCAGTGAAGCTACTTGGCAGGGGGTTAGCAATCAGCCCCAGCATTTT. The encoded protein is CASSEATWQGVSNQPQHF.

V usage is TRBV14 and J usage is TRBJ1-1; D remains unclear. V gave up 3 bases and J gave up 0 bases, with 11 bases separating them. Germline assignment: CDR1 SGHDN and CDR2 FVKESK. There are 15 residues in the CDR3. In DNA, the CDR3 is TGTGCCAGCAGCCAGGGCATATATATGAACACTGAAGCTTTCTTT. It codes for CASSQGIYMNTEAFF.

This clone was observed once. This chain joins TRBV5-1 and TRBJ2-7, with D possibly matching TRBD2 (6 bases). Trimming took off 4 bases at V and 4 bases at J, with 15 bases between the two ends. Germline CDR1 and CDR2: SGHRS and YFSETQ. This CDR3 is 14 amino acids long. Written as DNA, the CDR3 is TGCGCCAGCAGCCCGGAGGGGAACTGGTACGAGCAGTACTTC. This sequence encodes CASSPEGNWYEQYF.

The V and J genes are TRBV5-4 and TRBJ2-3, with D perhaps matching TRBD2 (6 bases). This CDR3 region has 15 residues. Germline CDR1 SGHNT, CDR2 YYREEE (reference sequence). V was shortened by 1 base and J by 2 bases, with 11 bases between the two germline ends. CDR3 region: CASSLSRGNTDTQYF. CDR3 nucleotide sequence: TGTGCCAGCAGCTTGAGTCGGGGGAACACAGATACGCAGTATTTT.

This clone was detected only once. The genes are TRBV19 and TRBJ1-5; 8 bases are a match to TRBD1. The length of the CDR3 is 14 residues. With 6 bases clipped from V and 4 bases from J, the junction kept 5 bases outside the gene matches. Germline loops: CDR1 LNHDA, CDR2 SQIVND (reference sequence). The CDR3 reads CASRGTGENQPQHF. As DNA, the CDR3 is TGTGCCAGTAGAGGGACAGGTGAGAATCAGCCCCAGCATTTT.

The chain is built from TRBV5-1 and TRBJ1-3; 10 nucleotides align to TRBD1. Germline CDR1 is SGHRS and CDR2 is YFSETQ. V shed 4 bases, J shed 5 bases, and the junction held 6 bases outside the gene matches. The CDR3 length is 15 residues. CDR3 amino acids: CASSISTGGRNTIYF. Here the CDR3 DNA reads TGCGCCAGCAGCATATCGACAGGGGGCCGAAACACCATATATTTT.

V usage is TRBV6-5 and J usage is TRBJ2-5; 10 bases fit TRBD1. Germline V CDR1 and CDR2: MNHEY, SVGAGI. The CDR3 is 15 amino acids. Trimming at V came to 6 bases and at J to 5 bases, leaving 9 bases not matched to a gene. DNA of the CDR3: TGTGCCAGCAGATCCGACAGGGGGCGAGTGGAGACCCAGTACTTC. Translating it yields CASRSDRGRVETQYF.